This TCR beta chain was observed in a study of persistence of HIV-infected CD4 T cells. In the study overall: Up to about 200 mL blood was drawn at multiple time points; two donors had single-time leukapheresis.

The CDR3 loop spans 13 amino acids. The V end lost 1 base, the J end lost 9 bases, and 10 bases lay between the germline ends. The libraries were made with immunoSEQ version 4 in survey mode. Sequenced by immunoSEQ multiplex PCR; TCRdb stores in-frame clones only, minus some. The sample includes fewer than 40,000 clones, roughly 82% of them seen just once. Lysates of CMV-infected fibroblasts at 10 ug/mL stimulated these cells. Sorted nonresponding memory CD4+ T cells were CD40L-negative, CD69-negative, CD45RO-high. Whole-study findings and limits: Within sorted populations, more oligoclonal TCRs accompanied more oligoclonal proviruses.

As concerns this clone: Its antigen is still unknown.

The sample in question was CD4+ T cells sorted from PBMCs after approximately 20-hour stimulation, obtained from a patient who received antiretroviral therapy. The clonotype comes from an adult woman with HIV who was CMV-seropositive. The rearrangement uses TRBV12-3 or TRBV12-4 and TRBJ1-5; possibly TRBD1 for D (5 bases). This chain's CDR3 is CASSLEPGRPQHF. CDR3 sequence (DNA): TGTGCCAGCAGTTTAGAACCAGGGAGGCCCCAGCATTTT.